This T cell receptor beta chain was sequenced during a study of cytomegalovirus exposure and HLA in healthy donors. The CDR3 contains 12 residues. Germline V gene sequence: CDR1 SEHNR, CDR2 FQNEAQ (reference sequence). Unmatched junction bases numbered 5, after V lost 5 bases and J lost 10 bases. Note on this clone: As yet, its antigen is unknown.

Primers for the PCR totalled 60 Vbeta and 13 Jbeta. Profiling relied on immunoSEQ multiplex PCR, and the TCRdb table lists in-frame clones only, not all of them. The sample contains about 70,000 clones, around 70% of which appear only once. Points from the study as a whole: TCR beta V- and J-gene trimming, according to a later analysis, was linked to a missense DCLRE1C variant. The authors later found TCR association rates varying by HLA locus, with DRB1 most and HLA-C fewest.

The genes are TRBV7-9 and TRBJ2-1; 7 nucleotides line up with TRBD2. Input material: PBMCs. The receptor was derived from a human donor in good health. In DNA form, the CDR3 reads TGTGCCAGCAGCACTTCTAGCGGAGAGCAGTTCTTC. Its protein product is CASSTSSGEQFF.